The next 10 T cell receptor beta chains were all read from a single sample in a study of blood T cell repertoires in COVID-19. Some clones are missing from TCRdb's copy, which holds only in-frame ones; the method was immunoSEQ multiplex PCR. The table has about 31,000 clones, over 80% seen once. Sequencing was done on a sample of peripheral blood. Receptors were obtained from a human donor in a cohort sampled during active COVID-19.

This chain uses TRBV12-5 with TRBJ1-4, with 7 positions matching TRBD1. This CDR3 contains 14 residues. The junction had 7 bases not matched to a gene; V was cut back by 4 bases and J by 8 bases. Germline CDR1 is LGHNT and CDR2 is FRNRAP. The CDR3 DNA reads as TGTGCTAGTGGTTCTACAGGGGTAGGAGAAAAACTGTTTTTT. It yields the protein CASGSTGVGEKLFF. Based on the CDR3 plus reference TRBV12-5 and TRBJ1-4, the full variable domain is DARVTQTPRHKVTEMGQEVTMRCQPILGHNTVFWYRQTMMQGLELLAYFRNRAPLDDSGMPKDRFSAEMPDATLATLKIQPSEPRDSAVYFCASGSTGVGEKLFFGSGTQLSVL.

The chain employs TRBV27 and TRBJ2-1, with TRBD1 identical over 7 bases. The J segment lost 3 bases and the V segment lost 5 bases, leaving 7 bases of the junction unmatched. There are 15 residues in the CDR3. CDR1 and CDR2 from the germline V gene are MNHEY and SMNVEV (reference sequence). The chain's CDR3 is CASSLDRDDYNEQFF. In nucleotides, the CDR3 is TGTGCCAGCAGTCTCGACAGGGATGACTACAATGAGCAGTTCTTC.

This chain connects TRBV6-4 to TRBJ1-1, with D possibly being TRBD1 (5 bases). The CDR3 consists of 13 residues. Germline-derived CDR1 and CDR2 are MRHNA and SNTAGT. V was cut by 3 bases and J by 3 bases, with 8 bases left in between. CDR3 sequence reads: CASSEQGDTEAFF. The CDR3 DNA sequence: TGTGCCAGCAGTGAGCAGGGCGACACTGAAGCTTTCTTT.

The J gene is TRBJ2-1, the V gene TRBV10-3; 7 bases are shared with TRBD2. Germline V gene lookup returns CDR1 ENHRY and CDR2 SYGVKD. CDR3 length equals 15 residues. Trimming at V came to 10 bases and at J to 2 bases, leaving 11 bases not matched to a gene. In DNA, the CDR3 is TGTGCCACCCGGGGGGTGGGGCAGGCCTACAATGAGCAGTTCTTC. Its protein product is CATRGVGQAYNEQFF.

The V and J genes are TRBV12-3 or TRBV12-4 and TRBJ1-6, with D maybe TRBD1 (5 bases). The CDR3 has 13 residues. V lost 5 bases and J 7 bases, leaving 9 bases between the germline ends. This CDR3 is CASSLRGNSPLHF. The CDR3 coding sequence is TGTGCCAGCAGTCTAAGGGGCAATTCACCCCTCCACTTT.

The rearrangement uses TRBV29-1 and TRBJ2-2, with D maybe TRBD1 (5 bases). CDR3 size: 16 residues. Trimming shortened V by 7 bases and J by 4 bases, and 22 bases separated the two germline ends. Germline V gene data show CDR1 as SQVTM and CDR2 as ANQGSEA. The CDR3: CSARTLLGAPTGELFF. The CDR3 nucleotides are TGCAGCGCCCGGACCCTGTTAGGGGCACCCACCGGGGAGCTGTTTTTT.

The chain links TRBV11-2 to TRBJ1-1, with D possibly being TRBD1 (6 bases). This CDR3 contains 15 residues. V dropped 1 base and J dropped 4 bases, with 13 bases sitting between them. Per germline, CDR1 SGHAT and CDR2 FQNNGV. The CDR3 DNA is TGTGCCAGCAGCTTAGGGGCGGGGGGCAGCACTGAAGCTTTCTTT. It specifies CASSLGAGGSTEAFF.

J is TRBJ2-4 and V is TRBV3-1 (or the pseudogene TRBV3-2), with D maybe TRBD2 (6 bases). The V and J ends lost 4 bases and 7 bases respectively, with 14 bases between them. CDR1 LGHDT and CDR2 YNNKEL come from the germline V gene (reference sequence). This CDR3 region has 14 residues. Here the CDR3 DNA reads TGTGCCAGCAGCCTCCTGGGCCGGGGGAACATTCAGTACTTC. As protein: CASSLLGRGNIQYF.

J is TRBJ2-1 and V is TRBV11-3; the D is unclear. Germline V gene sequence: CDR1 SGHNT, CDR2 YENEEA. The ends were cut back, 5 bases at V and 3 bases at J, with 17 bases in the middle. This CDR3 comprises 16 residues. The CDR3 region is CASSPGGGFGYNEQFF. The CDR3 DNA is TGTGCCAGCAGCCCCGGCGGTGGGTTCGGCTACAATGAGCAGTTCTTC.

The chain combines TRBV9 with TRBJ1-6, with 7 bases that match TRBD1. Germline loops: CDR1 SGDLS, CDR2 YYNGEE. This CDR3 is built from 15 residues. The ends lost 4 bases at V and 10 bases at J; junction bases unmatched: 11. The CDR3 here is CASSFLDREESPLHF. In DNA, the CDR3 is TGTGCCAGCAGCTTCCTCGACAGGGAGGAATCACCCCTCCACTTT.